What follows are 20 T cell receptor beta chains derived from one specimen sequenced in a study of type 1 and type 2 diabetes patients. The PCR template was genomic DNA. A primer set of 30 forward and 13 reverse primers amplified the CDR3. TCRdb re-called the multiplex PCR reads through MiXCR, storing one row per CDR3 protein. This sample has a few hundred thousand distinct CDR3 sequences, with around 50% found just once. Sequencing was carried out using peripheral blood mononuclear cells (PBMCs). These receptors were obtained from a young man with type 2 diabetes.

As to this clonotype: This CDR3 fails to terminate in the conserved phenylalanine or tryptophan, so it likely reflects a read error. The chain couples TRBV11-2 to TRBJ1-1, with TRBD1 identical over 7 bases. The CDR3 has 18 residues. After removal of 2 bases from V and 1 base from J, the junction contained 13 bases not matched to a gene. The V gene's germline CDR1 is SGHAT and CDR2 FQNNGV. CDR3 loop: CASSLLMGDSLANTEAFS. DNA of the CDR3: TGTGCCAGCAGCTTATTAATGGGGGACAGCTTAGCGAACACTGAAGCTTTCTCT.

The chain combines TRBV7-2 with TRBJ2-7, with D perhaps matching TRBD1 (5 bases). Germline assignment: CDR1 SGHTA and CDR2 FQGNSA. This CDR3 is 13 amino acids long. Trimming took off 1 base at V and 6 bases at J, with 10 bases between the two ends. The chain's CDR3 is CASSLEGAGEQYF. CDR3 nucleotides: TGTGCCAGCAGCTTAGAAGGGGCCGGCGAGCAGTACTTC. The entire variable domain, with the rest obtained from reference TRBV7-2 and TRBJ2-7, is as follows: GAGVSQSPSNKVTEKGKDVELRCDPISGHTALYWYRQSLGQGLEFLIYFQGNSAPDKSGLPSDRFSAERTGGSVSTLTIQRTQQEDSAVYLCASSLEGAGEQYFGPGTRLTVT.

The chain employs TRBV25-1 and TRBJ1-1; D call uncertain. This CDR3 region has 13 residues. Germline loops: CDR1 MGHDK, CDR2 SYGVNS. V lost 6 bases and J 5 bases, leaving 13 bases between the germline ends. CDR3 DNA: TGTGCCAGCAGCTTACAGTCTCCAACTGAAGCTTTCTTT. This translates into CASSLQSPTEAFF. Full variable domain (remainder filled in from reference TRBV25-1 and TRBJ1-1): EADIYQTPRYLVIGTGKKITLECSQTMGHDKMYWYQQDPGMELHLIHYSYGVNSTEKGDLSSESTVSRIRTEHFPLTLESARPSHTSQYLCASSLQSPTEAFFGQGTRLTVV.

V is TRBV2 and J is TRBJ2-1, with TRBD2 matching over 11 bases. The CDR3 consists of 16 residues. The ends lost 6 bases at V and 4 bases at J; junction bases unmatched: 8. Looked up from germline, CDR1 is SNHLY and CDR2 is FYNNEI. The CDR3 is CASSPPGTSGYNEQFF. CDR3 coding DNA: TGTGCCAGCAGCCCCCCTGGGACTAGCGGATACAATGAGCAGTTCTTC.

This clonotype was counted a few times. The rearrangement uses TRBV19 and TRBJ2-7; a possible D gene is TRBD1 (5 bases). The germline V gene encodes CDR1 LNHDA and CDR2 SQIVND (reference sequence). Trimming removed 5 bases at V and 1 base at J, with 12 bases between. This CDR3 spans 14 amino acids. The CDR3 coding sequence is TGTGCCAGTAGTCGACAGTCGGAGTCCTACGAGCAGTACTTC. Translated, it gives CASSRQSESYEQYF.

V gene TRBV28 combines with J gene TRBJ2-1, with D perhaps matching TRBD2 (6 bases). The CDR3 has 13 residues. The germline V gene encodes CDR1 MDHEN and CDR2 SYDVKM. Trimming removed 6 bases at V and 14 bases at J, with 20 bases between. The CDR3 sequence is CASRTLKRAEEFF. The CDR3 nucleotides read TGTGCCAGCAGGACCCTTAAGCGGGCCGAGGAGTTCTTC.

Turning to this clonotype: A much larger clone is a single base away; this may be a read error. The rearrangement uses TRBV10-1 and TRBJ1-1; tentative D call: TRBD1 (6 bases). Germline CDR1 is WNHNN and CDR2 is SYGVQD (reference sequence). Trimming pared 6 bases from V and 7 bases from J, leaving 18 bases between. The CDR3 loop spans 14 amino acids. CDR3 nucleotide sequence: TGCGCCAGCAGACCACAGGGTAAGGACAGTGAAGCTTTCTTT. This encodes CASRPQGKDSEAFF.

In regard to this clonotype: The junction differs from germline at one of its ends, possibly a read error. The CDR3 DNA sequence: TGTGCCAGTAGTCCCGGACTCTTCTACGAGCAGTGCTTC. The encoded protein is CASSPGLFYEQCF. The V gene is TRBV19, the J gene TRBJ2-7, with D possibly TRBD2 on 5 matching bases. Germline CDR1 LNHDA, CDR2 SQIVND (reference sequence). The CDR3 sequence is 13 residues long.

This clonotype was detected a few times. The chain carries TRBV20-1 and TRBJ2-7; D unresolved. The CDR3 covers 15 residues. V was clipped by 3 bases and J by 6 bases, with 21 bases between them. CDR1 is DFQATT and CDR2 is SNEGSKA in the germline V gene (reference sequence). The CDR3 bases are TGCAGTGCTAGCTTCCGGACGGCGTACCCCAGCGAGCAGTACTTC. As protein: CSASFRTAYPSEQYF.

The rearrangement uses TRBV9 and TRBJ1-6, with 8 bases lining up with TRBD1. The CDR3 sequence is 16 residues long. V dropped 0 bases and J dropped 9; count of bases not matched to a gene: 8. Germline V gives CDR1 SGDLS, CDR2 YYNGEE. As DNA, the CDR3 is TGTGCCAGCAGCGTAGACGAAAGACAGGGGAGTTCACCCCTCCACTTT. It encodes CASSVDERQGSSPLHF.

Worth noting for this clonotype: Compared with germline, one end of the junction differs, possibly owing to a read error. The J gene is TRBJ2-7, the V gene TRBV7-2, with a weak D call TRBD2 (7 bases). Germline V CDR1 and CDR2: SGHTA, FQGNSA. The CDR3 covers 17 residues. The CDR3 DNA sequence: TGTGCCAGCAGTTTAGGGGGGGGTACGGGATCAACCTACGAGCAGTACTTC. Its protein product is CASSLGGGTGSTYEQYF.

This clonotype was recorded a few times. CDR3 sequence (DNA): TGCAGCGTTGCGGGACAGGGAACCGAGCAGTACTTC. Its translation is CSVAGQGTEQYF. This sequence joins TRBV29-1 and TRBJ2-7; TRBD1 matches at 9 bases. The CDR3 totals 12 residues. The germline gives CDR1 SQVTM, CDR2 ANQGSEA. V lost 4 bases, J lost 6 bases, and 4 bases stayed unmatched.

The chain links TRBV10-1 to TRBJ1-1; possible D gene TRBD1, 5 bases. The V gene's germline CDR1 is WNHNN and CDR2 SYGVQD (reference sequence). The V and J ends lost 3 bases and 1 base respectively, with 12 bases between them. The CDR3 contains 15 residues. DNA for the CDR3: TGCGCCAGCAGTGACCAGAAGGGACGGAACACTGAAGCTTTCTTT. Residues: CASSDQKGRNTEAFF.

Written as DNA, the CDR3 is TGTGCCAGCAGCTTAGAGGCGGGAGGGACCGGGGAGCTGTTTTTT. Its translation is CASSLEAGGTGELFF. The V gene is TRBV7-3, the J gene TRBJ2-2, with 9 nucleotides matching TRBD2. CDR1 and CDR2 from the germline V gene are SGHTA and FQGTGA. This CDR3 spans 15 amino acids. Trimming at V came to 2 bases and at J to 5 bases, leaving 3 bases not matched to a gene.

The rearrangement uses TRBV10-3 and TRBJ2-7, with D perhaps being TRBD1 or TRBD2 (5 bases each). Germline V lookup: CDR1 ENHRY, CDR2 SYGVKD. The CDR3 sequence is 14 residues long. The germline V and J ends were trimmed by 10 bases and 0 bases, with 16 bases remaining between them. The CDR3 nucleotides are TGTGCCAGCAACTCGGGACCGTACTCCTACGAGCAGTACTTC. Translating gives CASNSGPYSYEQYF.

The chain joins TRBV30 to TRBJ2-1; D perhaps matches TRBD1 (6 bases). V was pared by 3 bases and J by 7 bases, with 10 bases between. Germline V CDR1 and CDR2: GTSNPN, SVGIG (reference sequence). CDR3 size: 12 residues. DNA of the CDR3: TGTGCCTGGAGCCGAGGACAGAATGAGCAGTTCTTC. It translates to CAWSRGQNEQFF.

This clonotype appeared many times. The gene calls are TRBV2 and TRBJ2-1; D call uncertain. V shed 5 bases and J shed 0 bases, with 14 bases lying between them. CDR1 SNHLY and CDR2 FYNNEI come from the germline V gene. CDR3 size: 16 residues. The DNA of the CDR3 is TGTGCCAGCAGTCCTACACCGGAAAGCTCCTACAATGAGCAGTTCTTC. Encoded protein: CASSPTPESSYNEQFF. The variable domain in full, with the rest retrieved from reference TRBV2 and TRBJ2-1, is EPEVTQTPSHQVTQMGQEVILRCVPISNHLYFYWYRQILGQKVEFLVSFYNNEISEKSEIFDDQFSVERPDGSNFTLKIRSTKLEDSAMYFCASSPTPESSYNEQFFGPGTRLTVL.

As concerns this clonotype: Possible read error: a much larger clone is one base away. This chain joins TRBV19 and TRBJ1-6; no clear D gene. CDR1 and CDR2 from the germline V gene are LNHDA and SQIVND (reference sequence). This CDR3 comprises 12 residues. The CDR3 here is CASSIGNLPLHF. The CDR3 coding sequence is TGTGCCAGTAGTATCGGGAATTTACCCCTCCACTTT. Variable domain in full (rest from reference TRBV19 and TRBJ1-6): DGGITQSPKYLFRKEGQNVTLSCEQNLNHDAMYWYRQDPGQGLRLIYYSQIVNDFQKGDIAEGYSVSREKKESFPLTVTSAQKNPTAFYLCASSIGNLPLHFGNGTRLTVT.

The genes are TRBV12-3 or TRBV12-4 and TRBJ2-7; D might be TRBD1 or TRBD2, each matching 5 bases. Trimming shortened V by 0 bases and J by 3 bases, and 21 bases separated the two germline ends. The CDR3 is 18 residues long. CDR3 DNA sequence: TGTGCCAGCAGTTTAGCGCGTAGTATACGGAGGACACTCTACGAGCAGTACTTC. Amino acid sequence: CASSLARSIRRTLYEQYF.

The V gene is TRBV20-1, the J gene TRBJ2-5; weak D call: TRBD1 (5 bases). This CDR3 is 14 amino acids long. Trimming took off 3 bases at V and 3 bases at J, with 14 bases between the two ends. Per germline, CDR1 DFQATT and CDR2 SNEGSKA (reference sequence). The CDR3 sequence: CSASARQGKETQYF. The CDR3 coding sequence is TGCAGTGCTAGCGCCCGGCAGGGTAAAGAGACCCAGTACTTC.